Reported below is one T cell receptor beta chain. As yet, its antigen is unknown. This sample was included in a study of T cell responses to AZD1222 COVID-19 vaccine. Study overall: Second-dose groups at about 4 or about 12 weeks were pooled.

Whole-study findings and limits: Donors, mostly white British, included more females; clonal diversity was possibly underestimated. Regions left unmutated in variants are reportedly the target of nearly half of spike-specific TCRs. CD4 TCRs associated with vaccination spanned spike, dominating at 160-218 and 743-854.

The CDR3 runs to 13 residues. With V trimmed by 3 bases and J by 5 bases, 4 bases remained unmatched. The germline V gene encodes CDR1 LGHDT and CDR2 YNNKEL (reference sequence). Sequencing was performed with immunoSEQ multiplex PCR; in TCRdb, only in-frame clones are kept and a portion is missing. The data show some 120,000 clones, around 85% seen once. The sequenced sample was peripheral blood, obtained on day 0 of AZD1222 vaccination. The V and J genes are TRBV3-1 (or the pseudogene TRBV3-2) and TRBJ2-7; the match to TRBD1 covers 7 bases. The receptor was derived from an adult in good health. The CDR3 nucleotides read TGTGCCAGCAGCCACACGACAGGGAACGAGCAGTACTTC. Residues: CASSHTTGNEQYF.